This T cell receptor (beta chain) was sequenced during a study of blood T cell repertoires in COVID-19 (dated by TCRdb to 2020 to 2022). Concerning the study at large: The collaborator samples originated in the United States, Italy and Spain and spanned the acute and convalescent phases of COVID-19. Subjects who had been exposed to COVID-19, were actively infected with it, or had recovered from it provided the deeply sampled blood TCRbeta repertoires that made up the dataset. Where HLA class I and class II types were available, the types were taken from metadata supplied by the sample provider, not from assay-based typing. The repertoires were released in a freely available public database meant as a resource for research on the immune response to SARS-CoV-2. Sample metadata almost always included a de-identified subject ID, COVID-19 status, age in years and sex. The samples were drawn from two sources: the first 160 participants of the ongoing ImmuneRACE study, and about 1,300 subjects contributed by 6 global collaborators. The material from the prospective study consisted of cDNA or gDNA derived from T cells, B-cell-depleted T cells, or PBMCs. General findings and caveats noted by the study authors: The amount of clinical and demographic metadata varied by source and participant and was provided uncurated.

Concerning this clone itself: Its specific antigen is unknown. No clone much larger than this one lies a single base away; base qualities are absent.

The CDR3, from cysteine to phenylalanine, totals 14 residues. Of all the DNA, just the CDR3 is kept, 42 bases in frame from base 1. From V the trimming removes 6 bases and from J it removes 8 bases, while the gene matches leave 7 bases of the junction unaccounted for. As encoded in the germline V gene (reference sequence), CDR1 is MNHEY while CDR2 is SMNVEV. The collaborating institutions used their own protocols to collect whole blood in K2EDTA tubes. For TCRbeta analysis, collaborators shipped samples as frozen whole blood, isolated PBMCs, or DNA extracted from either of those sample types. TCRbeta CDR3 regions were amplified from genomic DNA using the immunoSEQ Assay, a bias-controlled multiplex PCR. As for the authors' bioinformatics: Within the assay, amplification of reference gene primers was used to estimate how many nucleated cells each sample contained. Sequence reads were collapsed and filtered to measure the absolute abundance of every unique TCRbeta CDR3 rearrangement. Productive Simpson clonality was computed per sample as the square root of Simpson's diversity index over productive rearrangements. TCRdb obtained this table from immuneACCESS and retained in-frame rearrangements with V and J assigned. These tables miss some clones; where compared with another copy, unresolved V genes account for less than half of the shortfall, and the remainder is unexplained. Clone size and V and J calls were adopted from that table, with D and trimming inferred from the DNA. The sample table contains 210,000 or so clones; only one count was recorded for around 84% of them. Approximately 18% of the sample is taken by the ten largest.

The sequence was obtained from an elderly woman with active or convalescent COVID-19. The rearranged chain carries TRBV27 and TRBJ1-6, and TRBD1 aligns with 7 junction nucleotides. The sequencing sample was made of peripheral blood. The CDR3 region: CASSAWQGDSPLHF. The bases read TGTGCCAGCAGCGCATGGCAGGGGGATTCACCCCTCCACTTT.